What follows is one T cell receptor (beta chain) and its context. RNA in its total form was extracted from whole blood, and T cells were not sorted. TCRdb re-called the 5' RACE reads and shows each CDR3 protein once, DNA omitted. The sample spans about 440,000 distinct CDR3 sequences; the ten largest clones claim 2% to 2.5%. The sample comes from a study of monozygotic twins with inflammatory bowel disease. Germline CDR1 and CDR2: DFQATT and SNEGSKA (reference sequence). The CDR3 is 14 amino acids. This chain uses TRBV20-1 with TRBJ1-2. This receptor was obtained from a human donor with ulcerative colitis or Crohn's disease, or a healthy co-twin of an affected twin (not recorded which). Sequencing was performed on blood. The CDR3 protein is CSARDGKELYGYTF.